The 2 T cell receptor beta chains given below trace back to one sample, sequenced in a study of blood T cell repertoires in COVID-19. Generated by immunoSEQ multiplex PCR, the TCRdb table keeps only in-frame clones and is missing some. The data contain roughly 230,000 clones, about 79% of them singletons. Material for sequencing was PBMCs or T cells enriched from blood (not recorded which). The origin of the receptors is a woman aged 55 to 70 who had recovered from COVID-19.

V gene TRBV9 combines with J gene TRBJ1-3, with D possibly being TRBD1 (5 bases). This CDR3 contains 15 residues. The V end was cut by 2 bases, the J end by 0 bases, with 9 bases between. Per germline, CDR1 SGDLS and CDR2 YYNGEE. CDR3 in amino acids: CASSVTASSGNTIYF. The CDR3 nucleotides are TGTGCCAGCAGCGTGACAGCGAGCTCTGGAAACACCATATATTTT.

The gene calls are TRBV9 and TRBJ2-1; TRBD1 matches at 7 bases. The V segment lost 2 bases and the J segment 4 bases; nucleotides outside the gene matches: 9. The CDR3 is 16 residues long. Germline CDR1 SGDLS, CDR2 YYNGEE. The CDR3 DNA sequence: TGTGCCAGCAGCGTCTTCGACAGGGCGACTTACAATGAGCAGTTCTTC. It is translated as CASSVFDRATYNEQFF.